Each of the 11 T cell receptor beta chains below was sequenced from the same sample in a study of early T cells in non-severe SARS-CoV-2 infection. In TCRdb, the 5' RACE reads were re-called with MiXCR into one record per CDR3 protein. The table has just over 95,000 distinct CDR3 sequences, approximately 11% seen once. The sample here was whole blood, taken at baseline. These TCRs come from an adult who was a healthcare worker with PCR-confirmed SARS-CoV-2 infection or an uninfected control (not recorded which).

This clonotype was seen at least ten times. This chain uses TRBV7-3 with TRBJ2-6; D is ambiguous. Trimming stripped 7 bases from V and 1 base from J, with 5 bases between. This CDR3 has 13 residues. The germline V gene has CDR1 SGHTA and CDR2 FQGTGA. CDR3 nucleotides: TGTGCCAGCACTTCTTCTGGGGCCAACGTCCTGACTTTC. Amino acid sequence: CASTSSGANVLTF.

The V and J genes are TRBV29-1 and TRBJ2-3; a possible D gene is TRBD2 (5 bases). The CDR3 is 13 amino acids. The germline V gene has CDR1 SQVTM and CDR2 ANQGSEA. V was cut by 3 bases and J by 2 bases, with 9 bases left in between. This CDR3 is CSVDERVTDTQYF. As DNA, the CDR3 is TGCAGCGTTGACGAGAGGGTCACAGATACGCAGTATTTT.

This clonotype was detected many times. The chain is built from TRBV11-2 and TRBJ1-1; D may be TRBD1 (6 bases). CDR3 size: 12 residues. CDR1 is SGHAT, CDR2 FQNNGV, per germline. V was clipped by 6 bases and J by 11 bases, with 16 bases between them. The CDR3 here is CASRSTGLVAFF. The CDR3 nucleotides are TGTGCCAGCAGAAGTACAGGGCTTGTGGCTTTCTTT.

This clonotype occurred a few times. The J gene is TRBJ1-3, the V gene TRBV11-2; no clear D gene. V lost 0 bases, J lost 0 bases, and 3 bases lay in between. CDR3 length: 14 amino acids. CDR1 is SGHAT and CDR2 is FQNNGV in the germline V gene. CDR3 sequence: CASSLDGSGNTIYF. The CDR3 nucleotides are TGTGCCAGCAGCTTAGATGGCTCTGGAAACACCATATATTTT.

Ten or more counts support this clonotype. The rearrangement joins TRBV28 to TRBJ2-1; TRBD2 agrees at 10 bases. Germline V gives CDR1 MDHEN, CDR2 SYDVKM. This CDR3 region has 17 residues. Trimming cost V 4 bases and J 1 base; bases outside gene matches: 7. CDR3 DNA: TGTGCCAGCAGTTCACCCGATAGCGGGAGGTCCTACAATGAGCAGTTCTTC. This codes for CASSSPDSGRSYNEQFF.

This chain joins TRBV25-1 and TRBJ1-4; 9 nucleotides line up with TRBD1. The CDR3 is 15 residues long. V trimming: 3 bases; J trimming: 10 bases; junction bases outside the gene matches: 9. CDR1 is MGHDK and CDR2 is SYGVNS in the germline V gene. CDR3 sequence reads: CASSEGLGQGSKLFF. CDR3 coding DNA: TGTGCCAGCAGTGAGGGGCTGGGACAGGGATCAAAACTGTTTTTT.

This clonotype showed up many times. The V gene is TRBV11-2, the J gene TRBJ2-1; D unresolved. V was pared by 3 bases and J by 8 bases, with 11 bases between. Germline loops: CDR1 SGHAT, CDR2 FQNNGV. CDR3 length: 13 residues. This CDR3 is CASSFNPEDEQFF. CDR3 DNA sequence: TGTGCCAGCAGCTTTAACCCTGAGGATGAGCAGTTCTTC.

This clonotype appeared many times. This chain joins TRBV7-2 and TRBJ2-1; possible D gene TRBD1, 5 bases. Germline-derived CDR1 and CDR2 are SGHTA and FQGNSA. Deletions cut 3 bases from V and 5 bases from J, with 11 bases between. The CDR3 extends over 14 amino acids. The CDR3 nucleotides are TGTGCCAGCAGCTTGGGGCTTTCGGACAATGAGCAGTTCTTC. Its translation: CASSLGLSDNEQFF.

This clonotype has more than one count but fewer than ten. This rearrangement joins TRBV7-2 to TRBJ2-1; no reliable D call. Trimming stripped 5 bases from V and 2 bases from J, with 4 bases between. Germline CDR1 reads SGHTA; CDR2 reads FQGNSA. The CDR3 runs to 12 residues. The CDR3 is CASSHAYNEQFF. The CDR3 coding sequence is TGTGCCAGCAGCCACGCCTACAATGAGCAGTTCTTC.

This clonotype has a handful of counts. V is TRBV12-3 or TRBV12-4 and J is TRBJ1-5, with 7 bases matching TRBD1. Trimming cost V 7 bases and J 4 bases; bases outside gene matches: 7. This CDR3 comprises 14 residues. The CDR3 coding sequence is TGTGCCAGCACCGACGACAGGGTGAATCAGCCCCAGCATTTT. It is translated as CASTDDRVNQPQHF.

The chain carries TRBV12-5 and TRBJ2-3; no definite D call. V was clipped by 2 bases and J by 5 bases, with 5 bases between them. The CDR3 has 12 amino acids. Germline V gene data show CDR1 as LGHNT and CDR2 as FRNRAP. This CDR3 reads CASGLYGDTQYF. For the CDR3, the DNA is TGTGCTAGTGGTTTGTACGGAGATACGCAGTATTTT.